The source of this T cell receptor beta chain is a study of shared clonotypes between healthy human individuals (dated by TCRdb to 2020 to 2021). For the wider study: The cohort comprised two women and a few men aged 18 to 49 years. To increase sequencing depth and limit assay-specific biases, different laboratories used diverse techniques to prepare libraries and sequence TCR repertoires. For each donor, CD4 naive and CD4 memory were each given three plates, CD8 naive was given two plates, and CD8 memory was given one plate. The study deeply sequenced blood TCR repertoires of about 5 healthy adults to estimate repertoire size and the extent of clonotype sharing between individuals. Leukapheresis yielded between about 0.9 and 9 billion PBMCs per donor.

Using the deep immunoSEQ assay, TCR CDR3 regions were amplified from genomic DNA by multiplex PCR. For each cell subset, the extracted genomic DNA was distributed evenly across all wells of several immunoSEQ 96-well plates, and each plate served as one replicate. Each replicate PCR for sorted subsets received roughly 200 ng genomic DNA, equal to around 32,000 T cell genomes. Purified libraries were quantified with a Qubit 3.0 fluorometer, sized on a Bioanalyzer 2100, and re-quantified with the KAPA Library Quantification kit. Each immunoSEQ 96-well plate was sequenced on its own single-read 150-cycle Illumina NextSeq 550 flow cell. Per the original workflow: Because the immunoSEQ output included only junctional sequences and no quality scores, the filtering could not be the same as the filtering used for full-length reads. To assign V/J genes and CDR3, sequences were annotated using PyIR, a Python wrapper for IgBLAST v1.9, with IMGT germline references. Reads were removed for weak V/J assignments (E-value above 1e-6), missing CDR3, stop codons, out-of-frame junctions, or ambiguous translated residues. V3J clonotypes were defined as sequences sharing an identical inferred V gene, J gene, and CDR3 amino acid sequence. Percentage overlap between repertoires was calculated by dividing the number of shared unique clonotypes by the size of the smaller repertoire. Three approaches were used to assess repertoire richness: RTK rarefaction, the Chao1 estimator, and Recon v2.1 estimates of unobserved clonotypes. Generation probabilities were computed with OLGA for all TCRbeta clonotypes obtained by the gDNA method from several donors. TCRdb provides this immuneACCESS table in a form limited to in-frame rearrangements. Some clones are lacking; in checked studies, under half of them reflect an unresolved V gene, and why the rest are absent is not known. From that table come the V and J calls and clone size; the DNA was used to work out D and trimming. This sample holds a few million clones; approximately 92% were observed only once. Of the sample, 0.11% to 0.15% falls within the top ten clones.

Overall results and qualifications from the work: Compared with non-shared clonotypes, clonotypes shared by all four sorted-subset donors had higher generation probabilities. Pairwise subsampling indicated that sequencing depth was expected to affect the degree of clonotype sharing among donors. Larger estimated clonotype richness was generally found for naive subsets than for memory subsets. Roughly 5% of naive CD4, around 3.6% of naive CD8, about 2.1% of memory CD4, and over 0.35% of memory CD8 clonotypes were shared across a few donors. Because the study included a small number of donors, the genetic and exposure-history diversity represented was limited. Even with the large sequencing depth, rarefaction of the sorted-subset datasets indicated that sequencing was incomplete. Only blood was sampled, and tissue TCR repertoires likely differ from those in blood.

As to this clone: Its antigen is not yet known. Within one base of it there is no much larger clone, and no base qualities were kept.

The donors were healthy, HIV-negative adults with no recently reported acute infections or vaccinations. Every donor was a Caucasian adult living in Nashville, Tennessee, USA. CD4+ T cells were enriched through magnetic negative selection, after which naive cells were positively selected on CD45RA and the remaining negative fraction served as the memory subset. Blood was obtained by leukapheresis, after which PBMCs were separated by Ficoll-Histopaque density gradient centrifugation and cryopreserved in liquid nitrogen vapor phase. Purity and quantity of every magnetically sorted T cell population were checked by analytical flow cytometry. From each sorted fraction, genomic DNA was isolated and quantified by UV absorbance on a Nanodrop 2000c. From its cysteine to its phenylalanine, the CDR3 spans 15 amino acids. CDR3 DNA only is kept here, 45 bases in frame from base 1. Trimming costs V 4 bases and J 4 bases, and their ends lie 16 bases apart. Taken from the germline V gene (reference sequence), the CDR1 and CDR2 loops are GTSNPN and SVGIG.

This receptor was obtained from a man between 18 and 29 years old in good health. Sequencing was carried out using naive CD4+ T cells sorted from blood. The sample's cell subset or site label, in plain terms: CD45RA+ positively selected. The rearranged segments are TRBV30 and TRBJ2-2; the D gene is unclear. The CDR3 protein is CAWTLKTLPTGELFF. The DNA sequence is TGTGCCTGGACCTTAAAGACTCTGCCCACCGGGGAGCTGTTTTTT.